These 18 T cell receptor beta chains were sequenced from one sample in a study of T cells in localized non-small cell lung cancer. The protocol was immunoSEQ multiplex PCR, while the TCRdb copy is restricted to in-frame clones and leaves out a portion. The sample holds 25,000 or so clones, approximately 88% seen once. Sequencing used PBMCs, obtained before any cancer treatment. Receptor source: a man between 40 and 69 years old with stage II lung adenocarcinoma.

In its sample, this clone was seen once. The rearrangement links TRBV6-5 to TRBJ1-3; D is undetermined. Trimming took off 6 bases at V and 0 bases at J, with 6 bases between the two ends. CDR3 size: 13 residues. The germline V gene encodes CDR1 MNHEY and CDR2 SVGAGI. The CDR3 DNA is TGTGCCAGCAGATCAAGCTCTGGAAACACCATATATTTT. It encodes CASRSSSGNTIYF.

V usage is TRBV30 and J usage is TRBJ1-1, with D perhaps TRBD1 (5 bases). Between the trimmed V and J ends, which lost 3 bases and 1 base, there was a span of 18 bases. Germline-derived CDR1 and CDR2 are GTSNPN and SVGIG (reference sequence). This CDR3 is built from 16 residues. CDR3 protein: CAWRRWGGIGNTEAFF. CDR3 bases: TGTGCCTGGAGACGTTGGGGGGGAATTGGGAACACTGAAGCTTTCTTT.

CDR3 bases: TGTGCCAGCGGAGGACAGGGAGGCACTGAAGCTTTCTTT. Its translation is CASGGQGGTEAFF. The V call is TRBV6-1, the J call TRBJ1-1; 8 bases agree with TRBD1. With 8 bases clipped from V and 4 bases from J, the junction kept 6 bases outside the gene matches. The CDR3 has 13 amino acids. In germline, CDR1 is MNHNS, CDR2 SASEGT.

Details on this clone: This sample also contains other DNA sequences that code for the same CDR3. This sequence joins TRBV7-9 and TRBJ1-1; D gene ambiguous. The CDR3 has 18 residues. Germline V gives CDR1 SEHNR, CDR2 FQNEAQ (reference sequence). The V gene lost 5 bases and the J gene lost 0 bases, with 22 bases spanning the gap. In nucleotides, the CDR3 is TGTGCCAGCAGCCCCCCCTACCGGGCGGGTATCATGAACACTGAAGCTTTCTTT. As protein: CASSPPYRAGIMNTEAFF.

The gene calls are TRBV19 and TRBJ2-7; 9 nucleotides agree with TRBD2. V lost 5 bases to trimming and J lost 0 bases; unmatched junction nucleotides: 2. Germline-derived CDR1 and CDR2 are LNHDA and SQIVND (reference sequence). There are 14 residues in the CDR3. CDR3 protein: CASSSSGNSYEQYF. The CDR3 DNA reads TGTGCCAGTAGTTCTAGCGGGAACTCCTACGAGCAGTACTTC.

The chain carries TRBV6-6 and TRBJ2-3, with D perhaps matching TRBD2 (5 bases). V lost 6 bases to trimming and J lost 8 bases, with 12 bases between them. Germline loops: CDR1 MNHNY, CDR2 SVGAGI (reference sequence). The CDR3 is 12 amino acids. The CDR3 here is CASSRGGGTQYF. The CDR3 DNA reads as TGTGCCAGCAGCCGAGGTGGAGGTACGCAGTATTTT.

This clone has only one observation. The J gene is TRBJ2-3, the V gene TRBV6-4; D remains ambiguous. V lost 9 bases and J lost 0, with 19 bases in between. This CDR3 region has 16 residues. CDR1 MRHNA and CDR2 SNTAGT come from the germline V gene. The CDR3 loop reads CASRAGGTSSTDTQYF. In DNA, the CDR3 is TGTGCCAGTCGGGCTGGCGGAACGTCTAGCACAGATACGCAGTATTTT.

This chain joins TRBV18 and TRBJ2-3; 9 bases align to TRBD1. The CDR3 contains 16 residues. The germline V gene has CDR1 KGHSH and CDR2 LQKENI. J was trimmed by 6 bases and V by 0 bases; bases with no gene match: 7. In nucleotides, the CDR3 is TGTGCCAGCTCACCACCGGGACAGGGCCCGCTGGATACGCAGTATTTT. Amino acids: CASSPPGQGPLDTQYF.

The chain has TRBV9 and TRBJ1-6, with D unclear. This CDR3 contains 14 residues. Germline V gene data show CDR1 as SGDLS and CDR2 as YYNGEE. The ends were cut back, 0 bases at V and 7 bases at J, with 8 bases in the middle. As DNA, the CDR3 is TGTGCCAGCAGCGTAGGTACGGACAATTCACCCCTCCACTTT. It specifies CASSVGTDNSPLHF.

The CDR3 loop reads CASSSTSGSVDEQFF. In DNA, the CDR3 is TGTGCCAGCAGTTCCACTAGCGGGAGTGTGGATGAGCAGTTCTTC. V gene TRBV6-6 combines with J gene TRBJ2-1; 11 nucleotides align to TRBD2. Germline assignment: CDR1 MNHNY and CDR2 SVGAGI (reference sequence). This CDR3 has 15 residues. The V segment lost 4 bases and the J segment 8 bases; nucleotides outside the gene matches: 7.

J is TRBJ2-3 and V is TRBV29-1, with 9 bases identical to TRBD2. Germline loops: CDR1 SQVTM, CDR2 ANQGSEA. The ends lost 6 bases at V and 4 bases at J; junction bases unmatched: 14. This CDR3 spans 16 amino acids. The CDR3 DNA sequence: TGCAGCGTGGTGGGCCTCTCGGCGGGGGGGCCAGATACGCAGTATTTT. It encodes CSVVGLSAGGPDTQYF.

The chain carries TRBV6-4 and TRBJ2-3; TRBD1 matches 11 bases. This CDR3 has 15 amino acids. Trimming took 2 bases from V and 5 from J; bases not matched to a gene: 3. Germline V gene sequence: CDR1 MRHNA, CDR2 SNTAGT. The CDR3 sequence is CASSDGQGAGDTQYF. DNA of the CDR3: TGTGCCAGCAGTGACGGACAGGGGGCTGGAGATACGCAGTATTTT.

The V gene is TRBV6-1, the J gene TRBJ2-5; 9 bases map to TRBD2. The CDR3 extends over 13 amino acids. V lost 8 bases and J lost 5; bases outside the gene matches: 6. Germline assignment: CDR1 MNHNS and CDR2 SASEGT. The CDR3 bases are TGTGCCAGCCTACTAGCGGGTCAGGAGACCCAGTACTTC. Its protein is CASLLAGQETQYF.

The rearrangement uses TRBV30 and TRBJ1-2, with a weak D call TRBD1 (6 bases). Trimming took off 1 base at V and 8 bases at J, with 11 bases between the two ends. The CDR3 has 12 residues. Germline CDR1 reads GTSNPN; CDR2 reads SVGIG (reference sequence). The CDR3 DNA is TGTGCCTGGAGTGGGGGGGCGGTGGGCTACACCTTC. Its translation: CAWSGGAVGYTF.

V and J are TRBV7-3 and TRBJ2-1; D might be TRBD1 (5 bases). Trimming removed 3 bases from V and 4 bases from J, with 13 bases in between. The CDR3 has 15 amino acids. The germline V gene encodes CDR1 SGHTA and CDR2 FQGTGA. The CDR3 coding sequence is TGTGCCAGCAGCTTTGCAGGGAACGATTACAATGAGCAGTTCTTC. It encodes CASSFAGNDYNEQFF.

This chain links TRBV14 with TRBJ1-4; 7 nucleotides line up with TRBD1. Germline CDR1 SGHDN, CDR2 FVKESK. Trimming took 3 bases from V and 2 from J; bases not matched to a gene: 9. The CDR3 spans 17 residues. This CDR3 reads CASSQNRGRGTNEKLFF. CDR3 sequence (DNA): TGTGCCAGCAGCCAGAACAGGGGACGGGGTACTAATGAAAAACTGTTTTTT.

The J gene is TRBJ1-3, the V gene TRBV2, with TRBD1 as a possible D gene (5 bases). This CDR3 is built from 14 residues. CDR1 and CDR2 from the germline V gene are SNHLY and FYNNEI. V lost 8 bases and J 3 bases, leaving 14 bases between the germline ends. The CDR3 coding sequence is TGTGCCAGCCCGAACGACAGCGATGGAAACACCATATATTTT. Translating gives CASPNDSDGNTIYF. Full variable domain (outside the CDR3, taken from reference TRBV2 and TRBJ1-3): EPEVTQTPSHQVTQMGQEVILRCVPISNHLYFYWYRQILGQKVEFLVSFYNNEISEKSEIFDDQFSVERPDGSNFTLKIRSTKLEDSAMYFCASPNDSDGNTIYFGEGSWLTVV.

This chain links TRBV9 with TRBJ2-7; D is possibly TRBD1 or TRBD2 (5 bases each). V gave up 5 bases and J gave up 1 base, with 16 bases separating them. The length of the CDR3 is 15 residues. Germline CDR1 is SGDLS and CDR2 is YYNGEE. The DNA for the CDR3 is TGTGCCAGCAGTCGCGGCGAGGGGCAATCCTACGAGCAGTACTTC. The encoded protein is CASSRGEGQSYEQYF.